This T cell receptor beta chain was sequenced for a study of blood T cells in healthy people across ages. Whole-study findings and limits: Among T cells, TCR beta diversity per million cells dropped roughly linearly as age rose.

On this clonotype itself: Antigen: not known.

Together with a sample-barcoded 5' primer, a J-beta primer mix was included in a second PCR lasting about 6 to 12 cycles. TCRdb redid the calling of the 5' RACE reads with MiXCR, one entry per CDR3 protein. Here the sample spans about 970,000 distinct CDR3 sequences, roughly 47% being singletons. The CDR3 extends over 15 amino acids. Germline CDR1 reads MNHEY; CDR2 reads SVGEGT. Trimming removed 0 bases at V and 5 bases at J, with 14 bases between. Each sample provided at least 5 micrograms of extracted total RNA. V gene TRBV6-2 or TRBV6-3 combines with J gene TRBJ2-7; D gene unclear. The clonotype was recovered from a woman in her sixties or seventies in good health. What was sequenced was blood. The CDR3 DNA is TGTGCCAGCAGTTACTCGAAGGTCCCAGGCGACGAGCAGTACTTC. As protein: CASSYSKVPGDEQYF.